The T cell receptor beta chain described here comes from a study of monozygotic twins with inflammatory bowel disease. TCRdb reprocessed the 5' RACE reads and stores each CDR3 protein as one record, lacking DNA. Its clone listing holds 200,000 to 250,000 distinct CDR3 sequences. Broader study findings: Reduced clonotype sharing with other individuals was observed in IBD patients relative to healthy twins, especially with disease activity.

A word on this clonotype: Its specificity is not known.

Germline-derived CDR1 and CDR2 are KGHSH and LQKENI. There are 13 residues in the CDR3. V usage is TRBV18 and J usage is TRBJ2-5; no DNA is available, so the TRBD1 call from TCRdb remains unchecked. This clonotype was obtained from a human donor with ulcerative colitis or Crohn's disease, or a healthy co-twin of an affected twin (not recorded which). Input material: blood. This chain's CDR3 is CASSQQGQETQYF.